This entry is about one T cell receptor (beta chain). The target of this receptor is not known. No base quality information exists; no much larger clone differs at one position. The collaborating institutions used their own protocols to collect whole blood in K2EDTA tubes. For TCRbeta analysis, collaborators shipped samples in one of three forms: frozen whole blood, isolated PBMCs, or DNA extracted from either of those sample types. The immunoSEQ Assay, a bias-controlled multiplex PCR, was used to amplify TCRbeta CDR3 regions from genomic DNA. In the paper's pipeline: The number of nucleated cells in each sample was estimated by amplification of reference gene primers within the assay. To quantify the absolute abundance of each unique TCRbeta CDR3 rearrangement, sequence reads were collapsed and filtered. For each sample, productive Simpson clonality was calculated as the square root of Simpson's diversity index over productive rearrangements. TCRdb holds this immuneACCESS table with in-frame rearrangements only. Some clones are missing; in checked studies, unresolved V genes explain under half, and the rest has no known cause. D and trimming were read from the DNA, whereas the V and J calls and clone size are those reported in that table. The sample includes about 55,000 clones, with roughly 85% observed a single time. Roughly 13% of the sample lies in the top ten.

The data derive from a study of blood T cell repertoires in COVID-19 (dated by TCRdb to 2020 to 2021). Concerning the study at large: Samples covering the acute and convalescent phases of COVID-19 were provided by collaborators in the United States, Italy and Spain. A freely available public database, intended as a resource for researchers studying the immune response to SARS-CoV-2, is where the repertoires were released. The material from the prospective study consisted of cDNA or gDNA derived from T cells, B-cell-depleted T cells, or PBMCs. HLA class I and class II types, where available, came from metadata supplied by the sample provider rather than from assay-based typing. Samples came from the ongoing ImmuneRACE study (first 160 participants) plus 1,254 subjects from 6 global collaborators. The sample metadata nearly always contained a de-identified subject ID, COVID-19 status, age in years and sex. Subjects who had been exposed to COVID-19, were actively infected with it, or had recovered from it provided the deeply sampled blood TCRbeta repertoires that made up the dataset.

Overall study outcomes, separate from this receptor: How much clinical and demographic metadata was included differed by source and by participant, and the metadata was provided uncurated.

The sequencing sample was made of peripheral blood. This clonotype originated in a human donor in a cohort sampled during active COVID-19.

CDR3 sequence: CASSSDSRYEQYF. The nucleotide sequence reads TGTGCCAGCAGCTCGGACAGCCGCTACGAGCAGTACTTC. This chain is built from TRBV7-3 and TRBJ2-7; TRBD1 is possibly the D segment (6 matching bases). CDR1 and CDR2 are read off the germline V gene as SGHTA and FQGTGA. From cysteine to phenylalanine, the CDR3 is 13 amino acids long. Here the CDR3 DNA is all that survives: 39 bases in frame from base 1. The junction carries 10 bases between V and J, which are trimmed by 4 bases and 3 bases respectively.